The sequence of this T cell receptor (beta chain) was determined in a study of tumor and adjacent non-tumor tissue in lung cancer. Background on the study: On average, productive TCRbeta reads reached about 4.17 million per sample.

The germline CDR1 and CDR2 sequences are MNHNS and SASEGT. CDR3 size: 15 residues. Notes on this clonotype: At one boundary the junction diverges from the germline segment, which might be a read error.

The library came from three nested PCR rounds adapted from ARM-PCR protocols. From the multiplex PCR reads, TCRdb called clonotypes with MiXCR, one entry per CDR3 protein. This sample has 90,000 to 100,000 distinct CDR3 sequences; 75% to 90% occur once, and the top ten carry roughly 33%. No cell sorting was done before RNA was extracted from the tissue. More than 3 cm separated this lung sample from the edge of the tumor. This TCR derives from a man aged 55-75 years with small cell lung cancer. Source material: distant non-tumor lung tissue. The V call is TRBV6-1, the J call TRBJ2-7, with D tentatively TRBD1 or TRBD2 (5 bases each). The CDR3 here is CARSGSGLTVYEQYF. CDR3 DNA: TGTGCCAGAAGTGGTTCGGGGCTCACCGTCTACGAGCAGTACTTC.